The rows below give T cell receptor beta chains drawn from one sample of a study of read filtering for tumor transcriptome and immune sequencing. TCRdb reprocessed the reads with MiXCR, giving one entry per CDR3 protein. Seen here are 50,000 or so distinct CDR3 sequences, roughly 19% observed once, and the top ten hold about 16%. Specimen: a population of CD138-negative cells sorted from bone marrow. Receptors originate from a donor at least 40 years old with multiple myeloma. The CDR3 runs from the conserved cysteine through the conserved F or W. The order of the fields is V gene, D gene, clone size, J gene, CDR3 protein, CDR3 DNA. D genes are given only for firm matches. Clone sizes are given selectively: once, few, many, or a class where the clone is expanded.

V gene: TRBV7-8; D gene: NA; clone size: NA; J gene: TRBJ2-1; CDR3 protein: CASSLQGYNEQFF; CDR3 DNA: TGTGCCAGCAGCCTTCAAGGGTACAATGAGCAGTTCTTC
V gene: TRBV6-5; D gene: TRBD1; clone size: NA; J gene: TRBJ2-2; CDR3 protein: CASSYSGDSRLFF; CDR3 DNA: TGTGCCAGCAGTTACTCGGGGGACAGCCGCCTGTTTTTT
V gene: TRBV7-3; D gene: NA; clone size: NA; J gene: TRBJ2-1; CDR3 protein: CAGRKGPGDSHEQFF; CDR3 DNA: TGTGCCGGCAGAAAAGGACCGGGGGATTCGCATGAGCAGTTCTTC
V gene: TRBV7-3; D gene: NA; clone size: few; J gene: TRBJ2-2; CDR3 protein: CASSPHRDVGAGELFF; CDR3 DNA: TGTGCCAGCAGCCCACATCGGGACGTGGGCGCCGGGGAGCTGTTTTTT
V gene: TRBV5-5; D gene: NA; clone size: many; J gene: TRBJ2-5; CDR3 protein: CASSLKETQYF; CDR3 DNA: TGTGCCAGCAGCTTAAAAGAGACCCAGTACTTC
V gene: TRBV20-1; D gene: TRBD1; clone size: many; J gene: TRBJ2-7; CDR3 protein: CSAMTGIPSYEQYF; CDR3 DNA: TGCAGTGCTATGACAGGGATCCCCTCCTACGAGCAGTACTTC
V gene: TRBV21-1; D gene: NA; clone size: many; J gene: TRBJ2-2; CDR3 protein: CAKADRLAVYTGELFF; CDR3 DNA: TGTGCCAAGGCGGATAGACTAGCGGTCTACACCGGGGAGCTGTTTTTT
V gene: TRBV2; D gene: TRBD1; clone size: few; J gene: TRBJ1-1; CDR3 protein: CASSPDRGGNTEAFF; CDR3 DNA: TGTGCCAGCAGCCCCGACAGGGGTGGGAACACTGAAGCTTTCTTT
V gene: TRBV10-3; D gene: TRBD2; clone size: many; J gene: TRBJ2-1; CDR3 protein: CAISVLAGVSSNEQSF; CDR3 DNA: TGTGCCATCAGTGTCTTAGCGGGAGTATCGAGCAATGAGCAGTCCTTC
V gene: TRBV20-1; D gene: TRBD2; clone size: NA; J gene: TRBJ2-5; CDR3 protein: CSAGTSNLGETQYF; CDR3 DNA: TGCAGTGCTGGGACTAGCAATTTGGGGGAGACCCAGTACTTC
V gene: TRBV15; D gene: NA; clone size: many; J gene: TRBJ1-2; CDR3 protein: CATSREWSGYTF; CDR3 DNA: TGTGCCACCAGCAGGGAGTGGTCCGGCTACACCTTC
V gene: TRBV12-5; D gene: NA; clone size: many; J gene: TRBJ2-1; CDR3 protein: CASGPDRLTMWNEQFF; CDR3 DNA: TGTGCTAGTGGCCCGGACCGACTGACGATGTGGAATGAGCAGTTCTTC
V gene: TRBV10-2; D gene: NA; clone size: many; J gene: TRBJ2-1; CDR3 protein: CASSERRGSSYNEQFF; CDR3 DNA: TGCGCCAGCAGTGAGAGGAGAGGGAGCTCCTACAATGAGCAGTTCTTC
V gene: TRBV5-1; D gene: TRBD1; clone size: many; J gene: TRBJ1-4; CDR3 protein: CASSSGQGGEKLFF; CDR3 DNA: TGCGCCAGCAGCTCGGGACAGGGGGGCGAAAAACTGTTTTTT
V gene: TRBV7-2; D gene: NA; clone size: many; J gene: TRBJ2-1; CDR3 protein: CASSLAQGSAGAYNEQFF; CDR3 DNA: TGTGCCAGCAGCTTAGCCCAGGGCTCGGCTGGGGCCTACAATGAGCAGTTCTTC
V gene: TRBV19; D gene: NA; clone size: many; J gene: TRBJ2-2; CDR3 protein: CASSPSGVNTGELFF; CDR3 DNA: TGTGCCAGTAGTCCTTCCGGGGTAAACACCGGGGAGCTGTTTTTT
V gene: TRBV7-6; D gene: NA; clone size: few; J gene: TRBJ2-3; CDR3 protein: CASSLGSWDTDTQYF; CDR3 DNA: TGTGCCAGCAGCCTGGGGTCGTGGGACACAGATACGCAGTATTTT
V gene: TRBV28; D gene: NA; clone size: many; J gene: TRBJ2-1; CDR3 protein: CASSSPLGGGESGYNEQFF; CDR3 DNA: TGTGCCAGCAGTTCCCCCCTAGGAGGTGGGGAGTCGGGGTACAATGAGCAGTTCTTC
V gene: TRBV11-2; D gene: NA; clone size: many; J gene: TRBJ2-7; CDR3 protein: CASSLDFQTYEQYF; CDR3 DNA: TGTGCCAGCAGCTTAGATTTTCAGACCTACGAGCAGTACTTC
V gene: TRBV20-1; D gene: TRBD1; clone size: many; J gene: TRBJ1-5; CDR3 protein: CSAIRQGISNQPQHF; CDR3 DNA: TGCAGTGCTATTAGACAGGGGATTAGCAATCAGCCCCAGCATTTT
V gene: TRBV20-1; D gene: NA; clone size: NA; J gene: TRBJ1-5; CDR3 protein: CSARDGAGTSNQPQHF; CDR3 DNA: TGCAGTGCTAGAGATGGGGCAGGAACTAGCAATCAGCCCCAGCATTTT
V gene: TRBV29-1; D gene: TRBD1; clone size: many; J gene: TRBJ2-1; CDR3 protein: CSVLIGQATIPGEQFF; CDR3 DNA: TGCAGCGTTCTTATTGGACAGGCAACCATCCCGGGTGAGCAGTTCTTC
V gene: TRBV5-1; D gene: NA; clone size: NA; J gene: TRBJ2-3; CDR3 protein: CASSPGPSTDTQYF; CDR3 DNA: TGCGCCAGCAGCCCAGGGCCTAGCACAGATACGCAGTATTTT
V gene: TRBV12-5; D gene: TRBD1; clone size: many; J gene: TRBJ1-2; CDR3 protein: CASGFNRGDGYTF; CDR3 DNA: TGTGCTAGTGGTTTCAACAGGGGGGACGGCTACACCTTC
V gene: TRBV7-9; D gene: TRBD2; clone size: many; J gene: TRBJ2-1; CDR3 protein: CASRGTSGSYNEQFF; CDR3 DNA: TGTGCCAGCAGGGGAACTAGCGGGAGTTACAATGAGCAGTTCTTC
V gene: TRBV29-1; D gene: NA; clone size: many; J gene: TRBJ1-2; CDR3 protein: CSVALQLNYGYTF; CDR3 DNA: TGCAGCGTTGCGCTTCAACTTAACTATGGCTACACCTTC
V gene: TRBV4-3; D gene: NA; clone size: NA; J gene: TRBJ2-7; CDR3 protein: CASSPQLGNQGMGLIF; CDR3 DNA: TGCGCCAGCAGCCCGCAGCTGGGTAATCAGGGGATGGGCCTGATCTTC
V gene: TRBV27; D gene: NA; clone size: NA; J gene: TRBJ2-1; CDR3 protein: CASTKELGYSERFF; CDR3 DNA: TGTGCCAGCACAAAGGAACTAGGCTACAGTGAGCGGTTCTTC
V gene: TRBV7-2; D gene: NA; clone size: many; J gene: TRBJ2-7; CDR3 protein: CASSLVVGMAYEQYF; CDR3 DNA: TGTGCCAGCAGCTTAGTAGTGGGTATGGCCTACGAGCAGTACTTC
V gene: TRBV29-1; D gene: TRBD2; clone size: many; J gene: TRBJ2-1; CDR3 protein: CSVIAGGPYNEQFF; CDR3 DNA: TGCAGCGTTATAGCGGGAGGGCCCTACAATGAGCAGTTCTTC
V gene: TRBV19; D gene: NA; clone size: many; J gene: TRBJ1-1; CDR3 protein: CASSIPYRAEAFF; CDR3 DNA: TGTGCCAGTAGTATCCCATACAGGGCGGAAGCTTTCTTT
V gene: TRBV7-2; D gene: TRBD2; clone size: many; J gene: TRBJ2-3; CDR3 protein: CASSLAASLAGQSRTDTQYF; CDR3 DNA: TGTGCCAGCAGCTTAGCTGCGAGTCTAGCGGGCCAAAGCCGCACAGATACGCAGTATTTT
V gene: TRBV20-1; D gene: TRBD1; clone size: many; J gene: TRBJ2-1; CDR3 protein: CSASSRGQGLFNEQFF; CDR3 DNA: TGCAGTGCTAGTAGCCGGGGACAGGGGTTGTTCAATGAGCAGTTCTTC
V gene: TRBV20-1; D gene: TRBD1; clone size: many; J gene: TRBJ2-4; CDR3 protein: CSARDRGQGFYF; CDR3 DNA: TGCAGTGCTAGAGATCGAGGACAGGGTTTTTACTTC
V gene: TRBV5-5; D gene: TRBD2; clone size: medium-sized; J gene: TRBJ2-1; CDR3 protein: CASSFGLAEYNEQFF; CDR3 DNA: TGTGCCAGCAGCTTTGGACTAGCGGAATACAATGAGCAGTTCTTC
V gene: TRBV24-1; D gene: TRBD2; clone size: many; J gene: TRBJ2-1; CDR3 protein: CATSATGTSIYNEQFF; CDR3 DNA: TGTGCCACCAGTGCTACCGGGACTAGTATCTACAATGAGCAGTTCTTC
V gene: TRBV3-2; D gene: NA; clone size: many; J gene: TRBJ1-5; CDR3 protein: CASSPGAPCQPQHF; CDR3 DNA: TGTGCCAGCAGCCCCGGGGCGCCGTGTCAGCCCCAGCATTTT
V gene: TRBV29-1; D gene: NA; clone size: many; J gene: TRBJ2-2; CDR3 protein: CSVAAQSFGGELFF; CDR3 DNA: TGCAGCGTTGCCGCCCAGTCGTTCGGCGGGGAGCTGTTTTTT